The clone carrying this TCR beta chain was picked up a small number of times. Its antigen is not identified. A single record per CDR3 protein comes from TCRdb applying MiXCR to the 5' RACE reads. The sample yields 300,000 to 350,000 distinct CDR3 sequences, 8% to 9.5% seen once. The CDR3 is made up of 15 amino acids. The germline V and J ends were trimmed by 5 bases and 1 base, with 14 bases remaining between them. The sample originates from a study of T cells after yellow fever vaccination. General study points: The bulk population could contribute abundant contaminating clonotypes to FACS-sorted repertoires. Once the booster was given, most primary-vaccination clones reappeared, at about 96% for CD4 and approximately 88% for CD8.

This TCR came from a young man who received the YFV17D yellow fever vaccine. This sample comprised PBMCs, obtained around 45 days after the first yellow fever vaccination. The J gene is TRBJ1-1, the V gene TRBV12-3 or TRBV12-4, with a possible D match to TRBD1 (5 bases). CDR3 nucleotide sequence: TGTGCCAGCAGTAAGACCGGGACCGAGAACACTGAAGCTTTCTTT. This gives the protein CASSKTGTENTEAFF.